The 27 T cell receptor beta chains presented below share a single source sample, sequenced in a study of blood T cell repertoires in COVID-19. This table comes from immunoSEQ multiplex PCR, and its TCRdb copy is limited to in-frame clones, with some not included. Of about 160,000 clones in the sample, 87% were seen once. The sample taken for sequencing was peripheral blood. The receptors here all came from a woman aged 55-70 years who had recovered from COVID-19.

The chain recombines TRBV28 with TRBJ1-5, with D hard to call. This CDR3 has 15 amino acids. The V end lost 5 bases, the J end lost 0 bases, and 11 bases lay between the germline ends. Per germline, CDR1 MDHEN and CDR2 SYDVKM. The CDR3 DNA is TGTGCCAGCAGTACTGGAGGGTATAGCAATCAGCCCCAGCATTTT. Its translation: CASSTGGYSNQPQHF.

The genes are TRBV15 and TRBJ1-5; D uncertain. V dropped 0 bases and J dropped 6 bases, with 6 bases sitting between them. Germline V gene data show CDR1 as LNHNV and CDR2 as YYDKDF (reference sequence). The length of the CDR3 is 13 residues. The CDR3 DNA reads TGTGCCACCAGCAGAGATGGCGGTCAGCCCCAGCATTTT. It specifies CATSRDGGQPQHF. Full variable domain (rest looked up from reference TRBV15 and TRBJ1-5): DAMVIQNPRYQVTQFGKPVTLSCSQTLNHNVMYWYQQKSSQAPKLLFHYYDKDFNNEADTPDNFQSRRPNTSFCFLDIRSPGLGDTAMYLCATSRDGGQPQHFGDGTRLSIL.

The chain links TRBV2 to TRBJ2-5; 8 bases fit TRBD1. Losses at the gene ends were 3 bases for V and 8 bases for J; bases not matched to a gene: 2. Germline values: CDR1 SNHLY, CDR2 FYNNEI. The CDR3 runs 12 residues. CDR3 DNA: TGTGCCAGCAGTGACAGGGGGCATACCCAGTACTTC. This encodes CASSDRGHTQYF. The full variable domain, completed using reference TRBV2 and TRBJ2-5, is EPEVTQTPSHQVTQMGQEVILRCVPISNHLYFYWYRQILGQKVEFLVSFYNNEISEKSEIFDDQFSVERPDGSNFTLKIRSTKLEDSAMYFCASSDRGHTQYFGPGTRLLVL.

In DNA, the CDR3 is TGTGCCAGCAGCTTAGGACAGGGGGGTACCTTACTTGACTACACCTTC. Translating it yields CASSLGQGGTLLDYTF. The chain carries TRBV7-8 and TRBJ1-2; the match to TRBD1 covers 9 bases. The CDR3 loop spans 16 amino acids. V lost 1 base and J lost 10; bases outside the gene matches: 13. CDR1 and CDR2 from the germline V gene are SGHVS and FQNEAQ.

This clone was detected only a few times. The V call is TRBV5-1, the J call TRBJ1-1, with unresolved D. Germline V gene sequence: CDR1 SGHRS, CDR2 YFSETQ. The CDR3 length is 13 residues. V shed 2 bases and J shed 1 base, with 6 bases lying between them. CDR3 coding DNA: TGCGCCAGCAGCTTAACGAGGAACACTGAAGCTTTCTTT. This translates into CASSLTRNTEAFF.

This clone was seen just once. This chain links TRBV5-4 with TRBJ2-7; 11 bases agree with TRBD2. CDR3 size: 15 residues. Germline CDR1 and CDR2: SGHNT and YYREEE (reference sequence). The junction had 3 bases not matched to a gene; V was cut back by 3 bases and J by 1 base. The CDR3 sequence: CASSSGTSGSYEQYF. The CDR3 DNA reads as TGTGCCAGCAGCTCCGGGACTAGCGGATCCTACGAGCAGTACTTC.

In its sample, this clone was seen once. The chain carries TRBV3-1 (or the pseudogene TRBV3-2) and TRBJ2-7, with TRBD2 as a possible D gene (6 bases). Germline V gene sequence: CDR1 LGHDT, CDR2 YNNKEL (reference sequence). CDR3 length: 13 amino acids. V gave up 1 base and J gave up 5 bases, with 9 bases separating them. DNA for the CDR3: TGTGCCAGCAGCCAAGGGGGCGGGAACGAGCAGTACTTC. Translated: CASSQGGGNEQYF.

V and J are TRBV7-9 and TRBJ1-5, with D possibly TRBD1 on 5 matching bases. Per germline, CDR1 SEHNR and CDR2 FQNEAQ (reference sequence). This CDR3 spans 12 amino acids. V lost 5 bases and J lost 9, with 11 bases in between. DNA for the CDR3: TGTGCCAGCAGCCGCGACAGCCCGCCCCAGCATTTT. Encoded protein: CASSRDSPPQHF.

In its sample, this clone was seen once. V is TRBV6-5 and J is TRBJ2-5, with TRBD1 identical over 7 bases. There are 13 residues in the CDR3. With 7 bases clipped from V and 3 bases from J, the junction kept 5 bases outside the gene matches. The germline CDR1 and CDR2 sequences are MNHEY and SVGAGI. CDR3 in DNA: TGTGCCAGCACCCACGGGACAGAAGAGACCCAGTACTTC. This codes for CASTHGTEETQYF.

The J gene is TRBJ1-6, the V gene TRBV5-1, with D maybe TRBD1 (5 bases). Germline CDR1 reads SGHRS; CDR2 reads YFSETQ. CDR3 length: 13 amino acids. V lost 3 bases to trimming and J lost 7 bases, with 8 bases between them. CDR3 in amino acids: CASSSPGNSPLHF. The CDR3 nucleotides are TGCGCCAGCAGCTCTCCAGGGAATTCACCCCTCCACTTT.

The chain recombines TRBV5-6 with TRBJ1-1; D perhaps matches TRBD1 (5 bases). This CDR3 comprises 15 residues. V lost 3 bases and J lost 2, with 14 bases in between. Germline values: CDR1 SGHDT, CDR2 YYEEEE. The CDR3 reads CASSSGPGLNTEAFF. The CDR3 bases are TGTGCCAGCAGCTCAGGGCCAGGGTTAAACACTGAAGCTTTCTTT.

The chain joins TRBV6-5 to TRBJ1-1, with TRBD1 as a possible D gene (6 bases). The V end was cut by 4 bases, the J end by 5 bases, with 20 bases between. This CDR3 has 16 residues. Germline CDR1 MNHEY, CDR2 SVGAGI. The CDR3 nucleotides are TGTGCCAGCAGTTCCAGGGGAAAGGGATTTTGGACTGAAGCTTTCTTT. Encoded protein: CASSSRGKGFWTEAFF.

The CDR3 nucleotides are TGTGCCAGCAGCCAAGGAGGCGGGGGGGAAGCTTTCTTT. Translation: CASSQGGGGEAFF. This sequence joins TRBV3-1 (or the pseudogene TRBV3-2) and TRBJ1-1, with a possible D match to TRBD1 (5 bases). Germline CDR1 reads LGHDT; CDR2 reads YNNKEL (reference sequence). V dropped 1 base and J dropped 8 bases, with 11 bases sitting between them. The CDR3 loop spans 13 amino acids.

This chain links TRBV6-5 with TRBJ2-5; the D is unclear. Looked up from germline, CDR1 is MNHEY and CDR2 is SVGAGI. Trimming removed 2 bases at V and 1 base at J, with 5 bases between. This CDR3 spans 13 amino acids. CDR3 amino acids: CASSYRAQETQYF. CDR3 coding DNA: TGTGCCAGCAGTTACAGAGCCCAAGAGACCCAGTACTTC.

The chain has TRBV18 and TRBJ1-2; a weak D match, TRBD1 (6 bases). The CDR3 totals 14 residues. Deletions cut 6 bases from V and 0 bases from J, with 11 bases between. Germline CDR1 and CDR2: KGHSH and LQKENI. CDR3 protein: CASSAGQTNYGYTF. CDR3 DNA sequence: TGTGCCAGCTCGGCCGGACAGACTAACTATGGCTACACCTTC. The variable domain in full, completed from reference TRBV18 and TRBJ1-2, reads NAGVMQNPRHLVRRRGQEARLRCSPMKGHSHVYWYRQLPEEGLKFMVYLQKENIIDESGMPKERFSAEFPKEGPSILRIQQVVRGDSAAYFCASSAGQTNYGYTFGSGTRLTVV.

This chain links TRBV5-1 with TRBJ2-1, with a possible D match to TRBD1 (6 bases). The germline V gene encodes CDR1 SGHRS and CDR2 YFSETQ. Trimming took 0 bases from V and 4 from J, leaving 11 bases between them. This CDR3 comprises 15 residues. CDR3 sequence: CASSLEGTPYNEQFF. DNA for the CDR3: TGCGCCAGCAGCTTGGAAGGGACACCATACAATGAGCAGTTCTTC.

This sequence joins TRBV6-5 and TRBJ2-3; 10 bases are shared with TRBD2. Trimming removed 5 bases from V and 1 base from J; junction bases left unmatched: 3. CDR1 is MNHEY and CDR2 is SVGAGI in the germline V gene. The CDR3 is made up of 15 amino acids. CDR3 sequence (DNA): TGTGCCAGCAGTAGCGGGGGGGCAGGCACAGATACGCAGTATTTT. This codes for CASSSGGAGTDTQYF.

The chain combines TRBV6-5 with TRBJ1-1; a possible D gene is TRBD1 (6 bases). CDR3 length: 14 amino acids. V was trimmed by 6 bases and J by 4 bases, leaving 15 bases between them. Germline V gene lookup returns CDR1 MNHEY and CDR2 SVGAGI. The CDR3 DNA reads TGTGCCAGCAGACTCGGGGGGCTCGGCACTGAAGCTTTCTTT. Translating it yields CASRLGGLGTEAFF.

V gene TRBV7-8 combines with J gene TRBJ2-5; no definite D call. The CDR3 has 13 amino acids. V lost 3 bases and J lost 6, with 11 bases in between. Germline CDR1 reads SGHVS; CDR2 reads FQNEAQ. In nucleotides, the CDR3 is TGTGCCAGCAGCTTCCCCGAGGTCCAGACCCAGTACTTC. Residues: CASSFPEVQTQYF.

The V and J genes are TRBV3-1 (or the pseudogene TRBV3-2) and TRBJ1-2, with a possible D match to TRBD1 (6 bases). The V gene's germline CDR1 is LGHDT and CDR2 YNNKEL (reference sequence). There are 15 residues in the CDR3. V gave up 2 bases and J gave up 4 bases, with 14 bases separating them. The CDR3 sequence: CASSQLRGGSYGYTF. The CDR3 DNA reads TGTGCCAGCAGCCAATTGCGTGGGGGCTCCTATGGCTACACCTTC.

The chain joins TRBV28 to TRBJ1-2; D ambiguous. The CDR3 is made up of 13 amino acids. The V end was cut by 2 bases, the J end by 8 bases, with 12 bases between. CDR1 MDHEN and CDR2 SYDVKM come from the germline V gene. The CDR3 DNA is TGTGCCAGCAGTTTAGTAACAGTTAGGGGCTACACCTTC. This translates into CASSLVTVRGYTF.

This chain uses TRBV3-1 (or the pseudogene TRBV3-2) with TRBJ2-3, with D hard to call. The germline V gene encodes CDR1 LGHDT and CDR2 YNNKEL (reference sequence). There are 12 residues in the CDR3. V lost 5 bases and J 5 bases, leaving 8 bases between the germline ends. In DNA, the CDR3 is TGTGCCAGCAGCTCCTCGGGAGATACGCAGTATTTT. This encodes CASSSSGDTQYF.

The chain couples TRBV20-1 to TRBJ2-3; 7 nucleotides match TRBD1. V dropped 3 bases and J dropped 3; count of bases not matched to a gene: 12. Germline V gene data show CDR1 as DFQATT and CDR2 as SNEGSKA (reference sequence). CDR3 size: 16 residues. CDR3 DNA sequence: TGCAGTGCTAGTGCCTATGACAGGGCGGCGACAGATACGCAGTATTTT. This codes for CSASAYDRAATDTQYF.

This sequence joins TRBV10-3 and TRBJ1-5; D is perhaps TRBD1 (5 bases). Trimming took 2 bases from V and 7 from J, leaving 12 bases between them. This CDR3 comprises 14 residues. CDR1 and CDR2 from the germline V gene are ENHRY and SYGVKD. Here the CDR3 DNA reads TGTGCCATCAGTGAGCGAACAGGTGAACAGCCCCAGCATTTT. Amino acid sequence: CAISERTGEQPQHF.

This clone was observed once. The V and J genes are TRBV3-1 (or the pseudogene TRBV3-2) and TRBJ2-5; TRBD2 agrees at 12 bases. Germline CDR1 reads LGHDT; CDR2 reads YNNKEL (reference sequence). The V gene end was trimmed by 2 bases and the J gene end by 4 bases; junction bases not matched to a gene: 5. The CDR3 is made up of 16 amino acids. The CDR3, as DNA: TGTGCCAGCAGCCAATTTGGACTAGCGGGGAGAGAGACCCAGTACTTC. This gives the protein CASSQFGLAGRETQYF.

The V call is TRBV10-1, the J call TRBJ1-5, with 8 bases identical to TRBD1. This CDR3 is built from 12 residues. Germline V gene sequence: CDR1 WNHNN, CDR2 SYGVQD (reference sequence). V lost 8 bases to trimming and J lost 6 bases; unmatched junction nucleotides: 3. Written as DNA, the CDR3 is TGCGCCAGCGGACAGGGCTTTCAGCCCCAGCATTTT. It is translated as CASGQGFQPQHF.

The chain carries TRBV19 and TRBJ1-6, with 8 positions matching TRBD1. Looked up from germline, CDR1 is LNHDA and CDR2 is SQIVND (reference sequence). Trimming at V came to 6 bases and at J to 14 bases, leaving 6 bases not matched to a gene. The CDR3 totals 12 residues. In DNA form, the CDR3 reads TGTGCCAGTAGCCTGACAGGGGTGACCCTCCACTTT. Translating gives CASSLTGVTLHF.